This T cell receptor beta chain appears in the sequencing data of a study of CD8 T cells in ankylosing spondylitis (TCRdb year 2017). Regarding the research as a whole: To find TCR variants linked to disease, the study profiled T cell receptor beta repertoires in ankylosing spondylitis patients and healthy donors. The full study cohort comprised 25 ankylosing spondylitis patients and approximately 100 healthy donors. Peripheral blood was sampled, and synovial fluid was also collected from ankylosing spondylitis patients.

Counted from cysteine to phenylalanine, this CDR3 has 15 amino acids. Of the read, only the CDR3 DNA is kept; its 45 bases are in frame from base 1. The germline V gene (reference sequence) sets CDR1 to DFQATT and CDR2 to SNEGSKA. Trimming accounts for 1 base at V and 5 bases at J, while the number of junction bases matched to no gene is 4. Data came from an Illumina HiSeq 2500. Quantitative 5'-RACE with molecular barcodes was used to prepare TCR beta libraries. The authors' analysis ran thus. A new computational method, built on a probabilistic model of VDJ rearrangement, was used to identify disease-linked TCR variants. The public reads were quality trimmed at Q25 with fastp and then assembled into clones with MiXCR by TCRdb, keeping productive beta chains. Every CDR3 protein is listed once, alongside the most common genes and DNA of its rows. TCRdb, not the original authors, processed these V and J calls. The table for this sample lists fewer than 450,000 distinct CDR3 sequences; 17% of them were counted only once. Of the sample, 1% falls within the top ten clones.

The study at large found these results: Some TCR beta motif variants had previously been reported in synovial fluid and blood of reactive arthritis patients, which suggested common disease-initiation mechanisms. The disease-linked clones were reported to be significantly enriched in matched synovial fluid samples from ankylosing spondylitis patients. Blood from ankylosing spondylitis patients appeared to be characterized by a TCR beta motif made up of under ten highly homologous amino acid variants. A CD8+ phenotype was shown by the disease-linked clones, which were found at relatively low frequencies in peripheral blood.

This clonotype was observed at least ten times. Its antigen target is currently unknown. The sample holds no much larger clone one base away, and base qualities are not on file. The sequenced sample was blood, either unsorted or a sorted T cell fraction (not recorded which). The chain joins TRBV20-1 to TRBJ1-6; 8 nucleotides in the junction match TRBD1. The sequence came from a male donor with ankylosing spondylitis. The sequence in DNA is TGCAGTGCTAGAGTGGGGGGACAGGATAATTCACCCCTCCACTTT. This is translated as CSARVGGQDNSPLHF.